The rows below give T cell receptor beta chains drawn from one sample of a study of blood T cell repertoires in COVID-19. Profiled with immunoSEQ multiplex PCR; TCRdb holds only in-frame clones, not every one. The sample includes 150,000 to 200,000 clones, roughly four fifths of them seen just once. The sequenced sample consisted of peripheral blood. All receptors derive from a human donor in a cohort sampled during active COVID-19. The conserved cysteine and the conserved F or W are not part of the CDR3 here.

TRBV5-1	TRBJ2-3	ASTPYGLAPNTDTQY
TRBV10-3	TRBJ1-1	AISERTVNTEAF
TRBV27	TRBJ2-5	ASSLSRGGETQY
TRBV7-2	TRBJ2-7	ASSTDNRSEQY
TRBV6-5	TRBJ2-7	ASSRGGQGSYEQY
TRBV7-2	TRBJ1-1	ASSESQGASTEAF
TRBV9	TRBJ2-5	ASSADRGGETQY
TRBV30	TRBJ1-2	PAEGGYT
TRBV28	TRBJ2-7	ASRTSGYTYEQY
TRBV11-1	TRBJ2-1	ASSLASGGAYNEQF